The T cell receptor (beta chain) described here comes from a study of blood T cells in healthy people across ages. For the study at large: The template switching approach captured approximately one barcoded beta molecule for every two T cells. Study-level results: Per million T cells, TCR beta diversity dropped about linearly as age rose.

This CDR3 is built from 14 residues. Trimming removed 4 bases from V and 7 bases from J; junction bases left unmatched: 7. Germline CDR1 is SGHRS and CDR2 is YFSETQ. A note on this clonotype: Its target is unknown.

The authors ran a second PCR of about 6 to 11 cycles using a sample-barcoded 5' primer and a J-beta primer mix. A 12-random-nucleotide template-switch adaptor tagged each cDNA molecule. One entry per CDR3 protein results from TCRdb running MiXCR on the 5' RACE reads. The sample shows hundreds of thousands of distinct CDR3 sequences, more than 40% of them seen only once. This TCR was recovered from a man in his fifties or sixties in good health. This rearrangement joins TRBV5-1 to TRBJ2-1; 8 bases line up with TRBD1. Material: blood. The CDR3, as DNA: TGCGCCAGCAGCAATAGACAGGGGTGGAATGAGCAGTTCTTC. It yields the protein CASSNRQGWNEQFF.